The present T cell receptor (beta chain) was sequenced within a study of cytomegalovirus exposure and HLA in healthy donors. Broader study findings: In a later analysis, the majority of CMV-associated beta chains seemingly showed HLA restriction. Some highly shared sequence variants likely arose as a pipeline artifact. Equally common other TCR beta chains were less clonally expanded than HLA-associated ones, a later analysis found.

Each donor was nominally healthy when sampled (though unrecorded immune exposures were likely). In regard to this clone: Its target is not known.

A multiplex PCR was run with 60 Vbeta primers and 13 Jbeta primers. Sequencing used immunoSEQ multiplex PCR; TCRdb keeps in-frame clones, though not all of them. The table shows 200,000 to 250,000 clones, with around nine tenths occurring only once. This CDR3 has 14 amino acids. Germline lookup yields CDR1 WSHSY and CDR2 SAAADI. V was pared by 3 bases and J by 4 bases, with 11 bases between. Sequencing used PBMCs. The receptor comes from a woman aged 18-29 years in good health and CMV-seronegative. The genes are TRBV10-2 and TRBJ2-3; D may be TRBD2 (5 bases). This CDR3 reads CASSESGAADTQYF. CDR3 DNA sequence: TGCGCCAGCAGTGAAAGCGGTGCTGCAGATACGCAGTATTTT.